The 29 T cell receptor beta chains reported below all come from one sample, sequenced in a study of regulatory T cells in long-lasting Graves disease. Regarding time point: newly diagnosed GD, antithyroid drugs for less than 3 months. From RNA extracted from PBMCs, the TCR library was made. TCR beta libraries were built with iRepertoire HTBI primers and Arm-PCR of CDR3 regions. TCRdb re-analysed the multiplex PCR reads in MiXCR, keeping a single row per CDR3 protein. The repertoire has under 300,000 distinct CDR3 sequences, around 20% of them found once; the top ten carry roughly 14%. Source: peripheral blood mononuclear cells (PBMCs), taken at new diagnosis, from a patient treated with antithyroid drugs. Source of these receptors: a female donor with Graves disease.

This clonotype was detected ten times or more. The rearrangement links TRBV20-1 to TRBJ2-7; 8 bases map to TRBD1. Germline V gene lookup returns CDR1 DFQATT and CDR2 SNEGSKA (reference sequence). J gave up 1 base and V 5 bases, and 7 bases lay outside the gene matches. This CDR3 has 14 residues. CDR3 region: CSARSTGGSYEQYF. The CDR3 DNA is TGCAGTGCTCGTTCCACAGGGGGATCCTACGAGCAGTACTTC.

This clonotype occurred many times. This sequence joins TRBV4-2 and TRBJ2-1, with 12 bases that match TRBD2. V was clipped by 2 bases and J by 3 bases; unmatched bases: 2. Germline CDR1 is LGHNA and CDR2 is YNFKEQ. The CDR3 spans 16 residues. CDR3 sequence: CASSQRTSGDYNEQFF. The CDR3 DNA sequence: TGTGCCAGCAGCCAACGGACTAGCGGGGACTACAATGAGCAGTTCTTC.

This clonotype has ten or more counts. The rearrangement uses TRBV4-3 and TRBJ2-3; D is possibly TRBD1 or TRBD2 (5 bases each). Germline CDR1 is LGHNA and CDR2 is YSLEER. The CDR3 runs to 13 residues. V was pared by 6 bases and J by 3 bases, with 10 bases between. For the CDR3, the DNA is TGCGCCAGCAGTAGGGACGGAACAGATACGCAGTATTTT. This translates into CASSRDGTDTQYF.

V usage is TRBV27 and J usage is TRBJ2-1; 12 nucleotides line up with TRBD2. This CDR3 has 15 amino acids. V was clipped by 5 bases and J by 9 bases; unmatched bases: 8. Germline V gene data show CDR1 as MNHEY and CDR2 as SMNVEV (reference sequence). The chain's CDR3 is CASSLGTSGLGEQFF. The CDR3 DNA reads as TGTGCCAGCAGTCTAGGGACTAGCGGGTTAGGTGAGCAGTTCTTC.

This clonotype was recorded at least ten times. The rearrangement links TRBV7-2 to TRBJ2-3; 9 bases agree with TRBD2. This CDR3 contains 16 residues. J gave up 4 bases and V 1 base, and 6 bases lay outside the gene matches. Germline CDR1 reads SGHTA; CDR2 reads FQGNSA. CDR3 DNA: TGTGCCAGCAGCTTAGGTAGCGGGAGTAGGGCAGATACGCAGTATTTT. Translation: CASSLGSGSRADTQYF.

The table lists this clonotype with many counts. The V and J genes are TRBV11-3 and TRBJ2-7, with a possible D match to TRBD1 (6 bases). The CDR3 is 14 amino acids. The germline V gene has CDR1 SGHNT and CDR2 YENEEA. V shed 0 bases and J shed 6 bases, with 12 bases lying between them. CDR3 DNA: TGTGCCAGCAGCTTAGACCCAAAAGGGGGCGAGCAGTACTTC. Translated: CASSLDPKGGEQYF. Full variable domain (missing parts from reference TRBV11-3 and TRBJ2-7): EAGVVQSPRYKIIEKKQPVAFWCNPISGHNTLYWYLQNLGQGPELLIRYENEEAVDDSQLPKDRFSAERLKGVDSTLKIQPAELGDSAVYLCASSLDPKGGEQYFGPGTRLTVT.

The J gene is TRBJ2-7, the V gene TRBV20-1; perhaps D is TRBD1 or TRBD2 (6 bases each). Trimming took 0 bases from V and 5 from J, leaving 20 bases between them. Germline lookup yields CDR1 DFQATT and CDR2 SNEGSKA (reference sequence). The CDR3 spans 16 residues. The CDR3 reads CSARDREQGGHHEQYF. CDR3 DNA sequence: TGCAGTGCTAGAGATAGGGAACAGGGAGGCCACCACGAGCAGTACTTC.

This clonotype was picked up many times. The rearrangement joins TRBV7-2 to TRBJ2-3, with D hard to call. The CDR3 is 14 amino acids. V was pared by 0 bases and J by 1 base, with 5 bases between. From germline, CDR1 is SGHTA and CDR2 FQGNSA. CDR3 nucleotide sequence: TGTGCCAGCAGCTTAGCCCAGCGCACAGATACGCAGTATTTT. It codes for CASSLAQRTDTQYF.

Comment on this clonotype: A far larger clone lies a single base away; this is likely a read error. The V and J genes are TRBV9 and TRBJ2-3; D remains unclear. Matching the DNA end better, TRBJ1-5 makes the J call doubtful. This CDR3 is built from 14 residues. CDR1 and CDR2 (germline): SGDLS, YYNGEE. Here the CDR3 reads CASSLSRNADTQHF. The CDR3 DNA is TGTGCCAGCAGCTTATCCAGGAACGCAGATACGCAGCATTTT.

This clonotype showed up many times. The chain uses TRBV12-3 or TRBV12-4 and TRBJ1-6, with D tentatively TRBD1 (5 bases). Trimming took off 0 bases at V and 7 bases at J, with 13 bases between the two ends. The CDR3 contains 16 residues. Here the CDR3 reads CASSLARGFENSPLHF. CDR3 nucleotide sequence: TGTGCCAGCAGTTTAGCGCGGGGGTTTGAAAATTCACCCCTCCACTTT.

This clonotype was observed at least ten times. This sequence joins TRBV10-3 and TRBJ1-1, with D perhaps matching TRBD1 (5 bases). The germline V and J ends were trimmed by 6 bases and 1 base, with 9 bases remaining between them. Germline assignment: CDR1 ENHRY and CDR2 SYGVKD. CDR3 length: 13 amino acids. Here the CDR3 reads CAIRSGGNTEAFF. The CDR3 DNA reads TGTGCCATCAGATCGGGGGGGAACACTGAAGCTTTCTTT.

This clonotype was detected many times. The V and J genes are TRBV18 and TRBJ1-2; the D gene is possibly TRBD1 (5 bases). V lost 4 bases, J lost 6 bases, and 12 bases lay in between. This CDR3 contains 13 residues. The germline CDR1 and CDR2 sequences are KGHSH and LQKENI. CDR3 in amino acids: CASSQGLSHGYTF. DNA for the CDR3: TGTGCCAGCTCACAGGGACTCTCCCATGGCTACACCTTC.

J is TRBJ1-5 and V is TRBV28, with 7 bases that match TRBD1. The trim removed 8 bases at V and 2 bases at J, leaving 9 bases unmatched. The CDR3 has 15 residues. CDR1 and CDR2 from the germline V gene are MDHEN and SYDVKM. CDR3 loop: CASRSGGGGNQPQHF. CDR3 bases: TGTGCCAGCCGCTCAGGGGGTGGGGGCAATCAGCCCCAGCATTTT.

Many counts were recorded for this clonotype. The chain carries TRBV18 and TRBJ1-1; D gene ambiguous. The length of the CDR3 is 15 residues. With 3 bases removed from V and 1 base from J, the gap between germline ends came to 12 bases. Germline loops: CDR1 KGHSH, CDR2 LQKENI. The CDR3 loop is CASSPGRLGNTEAFF. DNA of the CDR3: TGTGCCAGCTCACCGGGTCGGTTGGGGAACACTGAAGCTTTCTTT. The full variable domain, rest sourced from reference TRBV18 and TRBJ1-1, is NAGVMQNPRHLVRRRGQEARLRCSPMKGHSHVYWYRQLPEEGLKFMVYLQKENIIDESGMPKERFSAEFPKEGPSILRIQQVVRGDSAAYFCASSPGRLGNTEAFFGQGTRLTVV.

This clonotype appeared many times. Since a much larger clone is just one base distant, this may be a read error. V is TRBV13 and J is TRBJ2-7, with D perhaps matching TRBD1 (6 bases). The CDR3 is 11 amino acids. Germline V gene lookup returns CDR1 PRHDT and CDR2 FYEKMQ (reference sequence). The CDR3 DNA reads as TGTGCCAGCAGGGGGGCCTACGGGCAGTACTTC. It translates to CASRGAYGQYF.

This chain connects TRBV7-9 to TRBJ1-3; D is possibly TRBD1 (6 bases). Germline assignment: CDR1 SEHNR and CDR2 FQNEAQ (reference sequence). V lost 5 bases and J 0 bases, leaving 11 bases between the germline ends. CDR3 size: 15 residues. CDR3 in amino acids: CASSPGQYSGNTIYF. DNA of the CDR3: TGTGCCAGCAGCCCCGGACAGTACTCTGGAAACACCATATATTTT.

The chain couples TRBV7-8 to TRBJ2-5; 12 bases line up with TRBD2. CDR3 size: 16 residues. Trimming took 6 bases from V and 2 from J; bases not matched to a gene: 7. Germline V gives CDR1 SGHVS, CDR2 FQNEAQ. The DNA of the CDR3 is TGTGCCAGCAGGCGACTAGCGGGAGAGGGGCAAGAGACCCAGTACTTC. Translation gives CASRRLAGEGQETQYF. Looking up the rest from reference TRBV7-8 and TRBJ2-5 gives the full variable domain: GAGVSQSPRYKVAKRGQDVALRCDPISGHVSLFWYQQALGQGPEFLTYFQNEAQLDKSGLPSDRFFAERPEGSVSTLKIQRTQQEDSAVYLCASRRLAGEGQETQYFGPGTRLLVL.

This clonotype showed up many times. CDR3 amino acids: CASSSGTGGPPDNEQFF. The CDR3 DNA reads TGCGCCAGCAGCTCCGGGACAGGGGGCCCCCCGGACAATGAGCAGTTCTTC. The rearrangement links TRBV5-1 to TRBJ2-1; TRBD1 matches at 12 bases. The CDR3 has 17 amino acids. Trimming cost V 3 bases and J 5 bases; bases outside gene matches: 9. The germline V gene encodes CDR1 SGHRS and CDR2 YFSETQ.

This clonotype was counted at least ten times. The chain is built from TRBV5-5 and TRBJ2-7; 11 positions match TRBD1. CDR3 length: 19 residues. Germline CDR1 SGHKS, CDR2 YYEKEE (reference sequence). V trimming: 1 base; J trimming: 2 bases; junction bases outside the gene matches: 14. CDR3 sequence reads: CASSLSGQGGGAAPYEQYF. The DNA for the CDR3 is TGTGCCAGCAGCTTGTCGGGACAGGGGGGAGGAGCGGCCCCCTACGAGCAGTACTTC.

This clonotype showed up just a few times. The DNA of the CDR3 is TGCGCCAGCAGCTTGGGCGGGGCCGGGGAGCTGTTTTTT. Protein sequence: CASSLGGAGELFF. This chain joins TRBV5-1 and TRBJ2-2, with D maybe TRBD2 (6 bases). V lost 0 bases and J lost 6, with 6 bases in between. The CDR3 is made up of 13 amino acids. CDR1 is SGHRS, CDR2 YFSETQ, per germline.

Many counts were recorded for this clonotype. The chain carries TRBV20-1 and TRBJ2-5; 7 bases are shared with TRBD1. The germline gives CDR1 DFQATT, CDR2 SNEGSKA (reference sequence). The V gene end was trimmed by 2 bases and the J gene end by 4 bases; junction bases not matched to a gene: 10. CDR3 length: 15 amino acids. CDR3 region: CSARPRTGVGETQYF. The DNA of the CDR3 is TGCAGTGCTAGACCCAGGACAGGTGTGGGAGAGACCCAGTACTTC.

This clonotype appeared many times. The chain couples TRBV11-2 to TRBJ2-7; D call uncertain. The germline gives CDR1 SGHAT, CDR2 FQNNGV. The ends were cut back, 4 bases at V and 5 bases at J, with 15 bases in the middle. The CDR3 runs to 14 residues. The CDR3: CASSSSWAGDEQYF. The CDR3 DNA reads TGTGCCAGCAGCTCCAGTTGGGCCGGCGACGAGCAGTACTTC.

A few counts support this clonotype. This rearrangement joins TRBV20-1 to TRBJ1-2; D uncertain. V gave up 5 bases and J gave up 5 bases, with 12 bases separating them. The CDR3 spans 12 residues. Germline loops: CDR1 DFQATT, CDR2 SNEGSKA (reference sequence). CDR3 nucleotides: TGCAGTGCTCAGGAGGACCCATATGGCTACACCTTC. It encodes CSAQEDPYGYTF.

This clonotype was recorded once. The missing conserved phenylalanine or tryptophan at the end of this CDR3 makes a read error likely. CDR3 nucleotide sequence: TGCAGCGTTGAAGGAGAAGCATCCTACGAGCAGTACTCC. It specifies CSVEGEASYEQYS. The chain employs TRBV29-1 and TRBJ2-7; D remains ambiguous. V dropped 1 base and J dropped 1 base, with 8 bases sitting between them. Germline loops: CDR1 SQVTM, CDR2 ANQGSEA. This CDR3 spans 13 amino acids.

This clonotype was seen ten or more times. The chain links TRBV2 to TRBJ2-5; 7 positions agree with TRBD2. The CDR3 runs 13 residues. V shed 5 bases, J shed 2 bases, and the junction held 2 bases outside the gene matches. Germline assignment: CDR1 SNHLY and CDR2 FYNNEI. CDR3 amino acids: CASSQGLQETQYF. In DNA form, the CDR3 reads TGTGCCAGCAGTCAGGGACTACAAGAGACCCAGTACTTC.

This clonotype was observed at least ten times. The rearrangement joins TRBV20-1 to TRBJ2-3; D possibly matches TRBD1 or TRBD2 (5 bases each). The V gene's germline CDR1 is DFQATT and CDR2 SNEGSKA (reference sequence). Between the trimmed V and J ends, which lost 2 bases and 6 bases, there was a span of 15 bases. The CDR3 totals 14 residues. The CDR3 protein is CSARSNFGTDTQYF. The CDR3 DNA reads TGCAGTGCTAGAAGTAACTTCGGGACGGATACGCAGTATTTT.

This clonotype was seen only a few times. With a much larger clone just one base away, this may be a read error. The chain is built from TRBV7-3 and TRBJ2-1, with 7 bases identical to TRBD2. CDR3 length: 15 amino acids. Germline V lookup: CDR1 SGHTA, CDR2 FQGTGA. The chain's CDR3 is CANSMGLSFYNEQFF. As DNA, the CDR3 is TGTGCCAACAGCATGGGACTATCATTTTACAATGAGCAGTTCTTC.

This clonotype appeared many times. The genes are TRBV11-2 and TRBJ1-2; D may be TRBD1 (6 bases). CDR3 length equals 14 residues. The ends were cut back, 5 bases at V and 14 bases at J, with 24 bases in the middle. The germline gives CDR1 SGHAT, CDR2 FQNNGV. CDR3 sequence: CASSPLGIGTQRTF. Written as DNA, the CDR3 is TGTGCCAGCAGCCCACTGGGCATCGGGACACAGAGAACCTTC.

The CDR3: CASSLGPVGSPLHF. CDR3 bases: TGTGCCAGCAGCTTAGGCCCAGTCGGGTCACCCCTCCACTTT. This sequence joins TRBV7-9 and TRBJ1-6; D is undetermined. This CDR3 contains 14 residues. Per germline, CDR1 SEHNR and CDR2 FQNEAQ (reference sequence). Trimming removed 1 base from V and 10 bases from J, with 11 bases in between.